This T cell receptor beta chain originates from a study of a mutant IDH1 vaccine in newly diagnosed glioma. Study at large: Visit V13 took place at week 47, and visit V12 happened at week 35.

CDR3 length equals 15 residues. V gave up 6 bases and J gave up 4 bases; unmatched junction bases: 10. CDR1 is MGHDK, CDR2 SYGVNS, per germline. Comment on this clone: Its antigen is as yet unknown.

The protocol was immunoSEQ multiplex PCR, while the TCRdb copy is restricted to in-frame clones and leaves out a portion. The sample includes tens of thousands of clones, over 75% of them seen just once. Time point reported: week 47, end of study. A single vaccine dose contained 300 ug of mutant IDH1 20-mer peptide, and topical imiquimod was used with it. The specimen was PBMCs, collected from a glioma patient whose treatment included an IDH1 peptide vaccine. The J gene is TRBJ1-1, the V gene TRBV25-1, with 8 bases identical to TRBD1. This TCR came from a woman in her forties with glioma. The CDR3 region is CASRGDRGGATEAFF. As DNA, the CDR3 is TGTGCCAGCAGGGGAGACAGGGGAGGTGCCACTGAAGCTTTCTTT.